Each of the 10 T cell receptor beta chains below was sequenced from the same sample in a study of type 1 regulatory T cells. TCRdb passed the reads through MiXCR, listing each CDR3 protein once. This table has some 90,000 distinct CDR3 sequences, 25% to 40% appearing once. The sequencing sample was made of CD4+ T cells, either the whole sample or a sorted fraction (not recorded which). The receptor source for this set is a human donor in good health.

This sequence joins TRBV20-1 and TRBJ2-2, with unresolved D. This CDR3 has 14 amino acids. V was pared by 5 bases and J by 4 bases, with 14 bases between. Germline V gives CDR1 DFQATT, CDR2 SNEGSKA (reference sequence). CDR3 in DNA: TGCAGTGCTCCACTGGCGGCTTCCACCGGGGAGCTGTTTTTT. This gives the protein CSAPLAASTGELFF.

A few counts support this clonotype. V is TRBV5-1 and J is TRBJ2-2, with D perhaps TRBD2 (6 bases). Germline lookup yields CDR1 SGHRS and CDR2 YFSETQ. V lost 4 bases to trimming and J lost 4 bases, with 11 bases between them. The CDR3 has 14 amino acids. The CDR3 here is CASSGGTPTGELFF. The CDR3 DNA reads as TGCGCCAGCAGCGGCGGGACTCCCACCGGGGAGCTGTTTTTT.

Ten or more counts support this clonotype. J is TRBJ2-7 and V is TRBV5-1; 7 bases agree with TRBD1. The CDR3 totals 15 residues. V was pared by 4 bases and J by 1 base, with 8 bases of the junction left unmatched. Germline values: CDR1 SGHRS, CDR2 YFSETQ. CDR3 in amino acids: CASSPGTEVSYEQYF. The CDR3 nucleotides read TGCGCCAGCAGCCCGGGGACAGAAGTGTCCTACGAGCAGTACTTC.

This sequence joins TRBV20-1 and TRBJ2-7; 7 nucleotides line up with TRBD2. Trimming cost V 3 bases and J 0 bases; bases outside gene matches: 5. Germline V lookup: CDR1 DFQATT, CDR2 SNEGSKA (reference sequence). This CDR3 region has 14 residues. The CDR3 protein is CSASLWGGSYEQYF. The CDR3 coding sequence is TGCAGTGCTAGCCTGTGGGGGGGCTCCTACGAGCAGTACTTC.

The J gene is TRBJ2-1, the V gene TRBV18; D call uncertain. This CDR3 spans 17 amino acids. The V gene lost 5 bases and the J gene lost 6 bases, with 23 bases spanning the gap. Germline CDR1 KGHSH, CDR2 LQKENI. In DNA form, the CDR3 reads TGTGCCAGCTCAACTACTCGGACGGGTTCGTGGACCAATGAGCAGTTCTTC. It yields the protein CASSTTRTGSWTNEQFF.

The J gene is TRBJ1-4, the V gene TRBV9, with D unresolved. There are 16 residues in the CDR3. Germline loops: CDR1 SGDLS, CDR2 YYNGEE. V lost 0 bases and J lost 2, with 11 bases in between. This chain's CDR3 is CASSVEGSRTNEKLFF. In nucleotides, the CDR3 is TGTGCCAGCAGCGTAGAAGGCAGTCGGACTAATGAAAAACTGTTTTTT.

This clonotype was counted between two and nine times. V usage is TRBV19 and J usage is TRBJ2-7; 8 nucleotides align to TRBD1. J was trimmed by 4 bases and V by 5 bases; bases with no gene match: 7. The CDR3 extends over 14 amino acids. Per germline, CDR1 LNHDA and CDR2 SQIVND (reference sequence). CDR3 amino acids: CASSVGQGPYEQYF. CDR3 coding DNA: TGTGCCAGTAGTGTCGGACAGGGACCTTACGAGCAGTACTTC. Together with reference TRBV19 and TRBJ2-7, the CDR3 gives the full variable domain: DGGITQSPKYLFRKEGQNVTLSCEQNLNHDAMYWYRQDPGQGLRLIYYSQIVNDFQKGDIAEGYSVSREKKESFPLTVTSAQKNPTAFYLCASSVGQGPYEQYFGPGTRLTVT.

The CDR3: CASTPTGLDGYTF. As DNA, the CDR3 is TGTGCCAGTACCCCGACAGGCCTGGATGGCTACACCTTC. The rearrangement links TRBV19 to TRBJ1-2, with D possibly TRBD1 on 6 matching bases. CDR1 is LNHDA, CDR2 SQIVND, per germline (reference sequence). The CDR3 is 13 amino acids. With 7 bases removed from V and 6 bases from J, the gap between germline ends came to 15 bases.

V is TRBV6-2 or TRBV6-3 and J is TRBJ2-7, with a weak D call TRBD2 (6 bases). Trimming stripped 2 bases from V and 3 bases from J, with 11 bases between. The CDR3 runs to 14 residues. Germline-derived CDR1 and CDR2 are MNHEY and SVGEGT. CDR3 in amino acids: CASSYRRESYEQYF. The CDR3 DNA reads TGTGCCAGCAGTTACCGTCGGGAGAGCTACGAGCAGTACTTC.

This clonotype was recorded a few times. The chain links TRBV7-9 to TRBJ2-3; 7 nucleotides agree with TRBD2. Germline lookup yields CDR1 SEHNR and CDR2 FQNEAQ (reference sequence). The CDR3 contains 15 residues. Trimming at V came to 4 bases and at J to 6 bases, leaving 10 bases not matched to a gene. Here the CDR3 reads CASSWSGTGGDTQYF. CDR3 sequence (DNA): TGTGCCAGCAGCTGGTCCGGGACCGGGGGGGATACGCAGTATTTT.